Sequencing of this TCR beta chain was carried out in a study of blood T cell repertoires in COVID-19. The overall study: Sample material is recorded as cDNA or gDNA derived from T cells, B-cell-depleted T cells, or PBMCs.

The germline V gene has CDR1 MNHEY and CDR2 SVGEGT. The V segment lost 3 bases and the J segment 5 bases; nucleotides outside the gene matches: 4. This CDR3 region has 14 residues. Sequencing was performed with immunoSEQ multiplex PCR; in TCRdb, only in-frame clones are kept and a portion is missing. Of 200,000 to 250,000 clones detected, approximately 91% appear once; the ten largest clones hold about 6%. The TCR sequence derives from a man in his 60s who had recovered from COVID-19. J is TRBJ2-7 and V is TRBV6-2 or TRBV6-3, with 10 bases matching TRBD2. What was sequenced was peripheral blood. CDR3 in amino acids: CASSYKREGNEQYF. The CDR3 nucleotides are TGTGCCAGCAGTTATAAGCGGGAGGGCAACGAGCAGTACTTC.